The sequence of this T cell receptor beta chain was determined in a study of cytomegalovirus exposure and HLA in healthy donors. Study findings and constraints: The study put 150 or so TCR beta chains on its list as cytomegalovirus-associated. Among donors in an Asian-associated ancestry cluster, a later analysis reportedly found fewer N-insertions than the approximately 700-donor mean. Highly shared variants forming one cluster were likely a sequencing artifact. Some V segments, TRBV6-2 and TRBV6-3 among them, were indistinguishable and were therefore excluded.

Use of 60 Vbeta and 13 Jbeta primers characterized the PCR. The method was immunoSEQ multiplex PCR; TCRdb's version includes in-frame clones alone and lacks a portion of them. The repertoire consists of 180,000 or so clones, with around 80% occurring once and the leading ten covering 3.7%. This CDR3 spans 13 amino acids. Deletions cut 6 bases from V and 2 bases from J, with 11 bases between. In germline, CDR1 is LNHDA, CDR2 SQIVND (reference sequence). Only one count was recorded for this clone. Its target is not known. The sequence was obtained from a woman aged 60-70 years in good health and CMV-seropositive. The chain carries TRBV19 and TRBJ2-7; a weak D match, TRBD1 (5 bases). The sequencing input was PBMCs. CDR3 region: CASRPGQTYEQYF. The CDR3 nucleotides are TGTGCCAGTAGACCCGGACAAACCTACGAGCAGTACTTC.